This T cell receptor (beta chain) was sequenced in a study of shared clonotypes between healthy human individuals. Study as a whole: Contributing individuals were a couple of females and a few males aged 18 to 49. A donor's plate count was three for CD4 naive and three for CD4 memory; CD8 naive had two and CD8 memory one.

In the naive CD8 group, cells lacked CD45RO and were positively selected for CCR7, so terminally differentiated effector memory CD45RA+ cells were left out. Concerning this clone itself: Its antigen is unidentified. The same CDR3 is also encoded by other DNA sequences in this sample.

Trimming left V 4 bases short and J 4 bases short, with 6 bases between. This CDR3 comprises 11 residues. Germline V gene lookup returns CDR1 SGHKS and CDR2 YYEKEE (reference sequence). Study-wide results and limits: For naive CD4 cells, around 5% of clonotypes were shared across a few donors. Richness estimates generally favored naive over memory subsets.

The method was immunoSEQ multiplex PCR; TCRdb's version includes in-frame clones alone and lacks a portion of them. The table lists millions of clones, 85% to 95% of them singletons, with around 1.1% in the top ten. This receptor was obtained from a man in his late teens or twenties in good health. What was sequenced was naive CD8+ T cells sorted from blood. The chain is built from TRBV5-5 and TRBJ2-7; no clear D gene. Written as DNA, the CDR3 is TGTGCCAGCAGCCTGACTTACGAGCAGTACTTC. This gives the protein CASSLTYEQYF. Full variable domain (outside the CDR3, taken from reference TRBV5-5 and TRBJ2-7): DAGVTQSPTHLIKTRGQQVTLRCSPISGHKSVSWYQQVLGQGPQFIFQYYEKEERGRGNFPDRFSARQFPNYSSELNVNALLLGDSALYLCASSLTYEQYFGPGTRLTVT.